This is a list of T cell receptor beta chains from one sample in a study of T cells in Graves' hyperthyroidism and ophthalmopathy. Each CDR3 protein gets one entry after TCRdb re-called the multiplex PCR reads with MiXCR. The sample lists 250,000 or so distinct CDR3 sequences, roughly 15% seen once, with about 33% in the top ten. The sequencing input was blood. Receptor source: a woman aged 45 to 65 with Graves' hyperthyroidism that later progressed to Graves' ophthalmopathy. The CDR3 runs from the conserved cysteine through the conserved F or W. A D gene is named only where the DNA matches it firmly. Clone size is stated in some rows and not others, as once, few, many or a class when expanded.

clone_size j_call v_call d_call cdr3_nt cdr3_aa
many TRBJ2-1 TRBV18 NA TGTGCCAGCTCACCGGGGAATCGAGGGCTCAATGAGCAGTTCTTC CASSPGNRGLNEQFF
many TRBJ1-2 TRBV20-1 NA TGCAGTGTTATATCAGGGCACTATGGCTACACCTTC CSVISGHYGYTF
NA TRBJ2-1 TRBV5-1 NA TGCGCCAGCAGCTTGTTCGTGGGCTCTGGGGGTGAGCAGTTCTTC CASSLFVGSGGEQFF
many TRBJ2-7 TRBV12-3/TRBV12-4 TRBD2 TGTGCCAGCAGTCCCGGGACTAGCGGTTTTGTATACGAGCAGTACTTC CASSPGTSGFVYEQYF
few TRBJ1-1 TRBV5-4 NA TGTGCCAGCAGCTTCGAGGGGATAAGTGCCAAGGCTTTCTTT CASSFEGISAKAFF
NA TRBJ2-1 TRBV6-1 NA TGTGCCAGCAGTGGAAATACGAATGAGCAGTTCTTC CASSGNTNEQFF
NA TRBJ1-4 TRBV30 TRBD1 TGTGCCTGGACCCCTCTTACAGGGGGGGGAGAAAAACTGTTTTTT CAWTPLTGGGEKLFF
many TRBJ1-2 TRBV27 NA TGTGCCAGCAGTTTCCTGGACACAACCTATGGCTACACCTTC CASSFLDTTYGYTF
few TRBJ2-2 TRBV6-1 NA TGTGCCAGCAGTGTCTGGGCAGGGTTCAGCACCGGGGAGCTGTTTTTT CASSVWAGFSTGELFF
NA TRBJ1-4 TRBV19 TRBD1 TGTGCCAGTAGTCCGGGACAGCTAAATGAAAAACTGTTTTTT CASSPGQLNEKLFF
many TRBJ2-1 TRBV11-2 TRBD2 TGTGCCAGCAGCTTAGCGAGGAGCGGGAGTAAGGGTAATGAGCAGTTCTTC CASSLARSGSKGNEQFF
few TRBJ2-2 TRBV4-1 TRBD2 TGCGCCAGCAGCCAAGGACTAGCGGGAAAGGGCGGGGAGCTGTTTTTT CASSQGLAGKGGELFF
NA TRBJ1-2 TRBV18 TRBD1 TGTGCCAGCTCACCAATGGACAGGGAGGGCTATGGCTACACCTTC CASSPMDREGYGYTF
many TRBJ2-7 TRBV30 NA TGTGCCTGGACCCGGCCCCCTCTCTACGAGCAGTACTTC CAWTRPPLYEQYF
NA TRBJ1-1 TRBV19 TRBD1 TGTGCCAGTAGTGCAAGGGACAGGGGGACCACTGAAGCTTTCTTT CASSARDRGTTEAFF
NA TRBJ1-2 TRBV5-4 TRBD1 TGTGCCAGCAGCGCAACCGGGACAGGAACCCTCTATGGCTACACCTTC CASSATGTGTLYGYTF
many TRBJ1-5 TRBV12-3/TRBV12-4 NA TGTGCCAGCAGTTCCGGTGGGAGCAATCAGCCCCAGCATTTT CASSSGGSNQPQHF
many TRBJ2-1 TRBV28 TRBD2 TGTGCCAGCAGCCCCCTTAGCGGGAGGAGCAATGAGCAGTTCTTC CASSPLSGRSNEQFF